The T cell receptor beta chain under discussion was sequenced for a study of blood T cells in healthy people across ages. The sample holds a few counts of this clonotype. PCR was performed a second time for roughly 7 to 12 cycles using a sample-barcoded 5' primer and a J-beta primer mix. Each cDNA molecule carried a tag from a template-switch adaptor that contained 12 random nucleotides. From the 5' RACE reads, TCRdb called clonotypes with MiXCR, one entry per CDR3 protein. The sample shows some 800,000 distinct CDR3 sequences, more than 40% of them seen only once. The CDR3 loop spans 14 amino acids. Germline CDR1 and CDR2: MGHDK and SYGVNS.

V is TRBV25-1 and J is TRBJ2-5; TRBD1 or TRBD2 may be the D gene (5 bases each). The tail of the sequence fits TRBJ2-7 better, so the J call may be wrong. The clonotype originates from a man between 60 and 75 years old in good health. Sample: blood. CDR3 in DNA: TGTGCCAGCAGTGAAGGGGGACGGGGATACGAGCAGTACTTC. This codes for CASSEGGRGYEQYF.